Each of the 8 T cell receptor beta chains below was sequenced from the same sample in a study of cytomegalovirus exposure and HLA in healthy donors. Profiled with immunoSEQ multiplex PCR; TCRdb holds only in-frame clones, not every one. The table includes under 400,000 clones, more than 80% detected once. Sequencing was done on a sample of PBMCs. The receptors stem from a woman younger than 35 in good health and CMV-seronegative.

This clone has a handful of counts. The V gene is TRBV30, the J gene TRBJ1-6, with D unresolved. Trimming left V 6 bases short and J 7 bases short, with 22 bases between. Germline CDR1 reads GTSNPN; CDR2 reads SVGIG (reference sequence). The CDR3 extends over 16 amino acids. CDR3 DNA sequence: TGTGCCTGTCCGAGGGCTGGATCTCTGGTCAATTCACCCCTCCACTTT. Protein sequence: CACPRAGSLVNSPLHF.

The chain joins TRBV5-4 to TRBJ2-1, with TRBD2 identical over 8 bases. The CDR3 runs to 15 residues. V shed 4 bases, J shed 8 bases, and the junction held 11 bases outside the gene matches. CDR1 and CDR2 (germline): SGHNT, YYREEE (reference sequence). This CDR3 reads CASSPHSGKQDEQFF. For the CDR3, the DNA is TGTGCCAGCAGCCCACATAGCGGGAAACAGGATGAGCAGTTCTTC.

The V and J genes are TRBV6-1 and TRBJ2-5, with D perhaps TRBD1 (6 bases). The CDR3 has 15 amino acids. V was trimmed by 5 bases and J by 1 base, leaving 14 bases between them. Per the germline V gene, CDR1 is MNHNS and CDR2 is SASEGT. CDR3 protein: CASSTKTGGQETQYF. DNA for the CDR3: TGTGCCAGCAGTACCAAGACAGGCGGCCAAGAGACCCAGTACTTC.

The rearrangement joins TRBV5-4 to TRBJ2-6; D remains unclear. Trimming left V 4 bases short and J 2 bases short, with 16 bases between. The CDR3 contains 17 residues. Per the germline V gene, CDR1 is SGHNT and CDR2 is YYREEE (reference sequence). Here the CDR3 reads CASSHFGVRAGANVLTF. The DNA of the CDR3 is TGTGCCAGCAGCCATTTCGGAGTCCGGGCTGGGGCCAACGTCCTGACTTTC.

The gene calls are TRBV19 and TRBJ2-5; the match to TRBD2 covers 14 bases. Germline trimming cut 5 bases from V and 4 bases from J; bases unmatched to any gene: 3. Per the germline V gene, CDR1 is LNHDA and CDR2 is SQIVND (reference sequence). The CDR3 is made up of 15 amino acids. In DNA, the CDR3 is TGTGCCAGTAGTTTGGGACTAGCGGGAGTAGAGACCCAGTACTTC. Its protein is CASSLGLAGVETQYF.

This rearrangement joins TRBV27 to TRBJ2-3; possibly TRBD2 for D (5 bases). CDR1 is MNHEY, CDR2 SMNVEV, per germline (reference sequence). The CDR3 extends over 18 amino acids. The V and J ends lost 4 bases and 1 base respectively, with 21 bases between them. The DNA of the CDR3 is TGTGCCAGCAGTTCGATAATGACGGGCTTCGGGGGCACAGATACGCAGTATTTT. Translation gives CASSSIMTGFGGTDTQYF.

This clone has just a few counts. The CDR3, as DNA: TGTGCCAGTGGGGGCAAATACTCCTACGAGCAGTACTTC. Translating it yields CASGGKYSYEQYF. The chain links TRBV2 to TRBJ2-7, with D possibly TRBD1 on 6 matching bases. V was pared by 9 bases and J by 0 bases, with 12 bases between. The CDR3 runs to 13 residues. Germline-derived CDR1 and CDR2 are SNHLY and FYNNEI. Variable domain in full (rest from reference TRBV2 and TRBJ2-7): EPEVTQTPSHQVTQMGQEVILRCVPISNHLYFYWYRQILGQKVEFLVSFYNNEISEKSEIFDDQFSVERPDGSNFTLKIRSTKLEDSAMYFCASGGKYSYEQYFGPGTRLTVT.

The chain joins TRBV7-8 to TRBJ2-7, with D perhaps matching TRBD2 (5 bases). V gave up 5 bases and J gave up 0 bases, with 11 bases separating them. CDR1 is SGHVS, CDR2 FQNEAQ, per germline. The CDR3 length is 14 residues. The DNA of the CDR3 is TGTGCCAGCAGCCCCAGAGGAGGCTCCTACGAGCAGTACTTC. This sequence encodes CASSPRGGSYEQYF.